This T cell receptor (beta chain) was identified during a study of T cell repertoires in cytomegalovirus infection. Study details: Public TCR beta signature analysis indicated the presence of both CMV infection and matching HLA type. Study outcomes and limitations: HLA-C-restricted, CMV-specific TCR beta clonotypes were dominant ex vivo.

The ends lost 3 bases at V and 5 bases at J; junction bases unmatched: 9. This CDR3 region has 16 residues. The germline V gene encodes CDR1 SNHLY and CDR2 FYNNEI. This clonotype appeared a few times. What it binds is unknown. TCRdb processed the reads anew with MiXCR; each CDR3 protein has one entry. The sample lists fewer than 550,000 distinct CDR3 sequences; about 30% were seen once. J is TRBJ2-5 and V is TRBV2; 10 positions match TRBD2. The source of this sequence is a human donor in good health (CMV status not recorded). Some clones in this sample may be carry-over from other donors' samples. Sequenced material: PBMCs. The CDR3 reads CASSDPLAGAGETQYF. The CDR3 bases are TGTGCCAGCAGTGATCCGCTAGCGGGAGCTGGGGAGACCCAGTACTTC.